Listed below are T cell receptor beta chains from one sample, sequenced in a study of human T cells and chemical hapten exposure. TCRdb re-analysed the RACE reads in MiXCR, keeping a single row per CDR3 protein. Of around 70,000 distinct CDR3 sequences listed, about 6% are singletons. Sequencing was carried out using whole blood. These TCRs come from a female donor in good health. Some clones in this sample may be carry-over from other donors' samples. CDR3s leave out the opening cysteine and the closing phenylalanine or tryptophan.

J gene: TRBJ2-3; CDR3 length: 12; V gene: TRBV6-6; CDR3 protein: ASSYPEHTDTQY
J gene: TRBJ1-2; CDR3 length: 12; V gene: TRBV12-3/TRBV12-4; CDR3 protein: ASSLGRQLYGYT
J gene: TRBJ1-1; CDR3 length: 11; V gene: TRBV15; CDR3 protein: ATRDPGNTEAF
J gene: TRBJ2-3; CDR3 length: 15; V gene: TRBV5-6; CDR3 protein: ASSLASSGASTDTQY
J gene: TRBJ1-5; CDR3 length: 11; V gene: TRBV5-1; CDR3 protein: ASSLAGGQPQH
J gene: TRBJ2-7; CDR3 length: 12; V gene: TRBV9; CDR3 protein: ASSVGDGSYEQY
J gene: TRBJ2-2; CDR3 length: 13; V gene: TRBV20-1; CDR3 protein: SARVGQGGTGELF
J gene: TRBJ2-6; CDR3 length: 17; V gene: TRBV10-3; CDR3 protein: AISEFGGSQSAGANVLT
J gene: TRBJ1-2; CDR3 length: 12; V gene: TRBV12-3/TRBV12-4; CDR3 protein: ASTLPGRAYGYT
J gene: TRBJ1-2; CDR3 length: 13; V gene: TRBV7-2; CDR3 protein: ASSLPGQGPYGYT
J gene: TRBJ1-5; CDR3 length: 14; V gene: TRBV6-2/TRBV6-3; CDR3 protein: ASSYPRDRYNQPQH
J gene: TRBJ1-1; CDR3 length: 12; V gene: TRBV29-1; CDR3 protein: SGEDRRGDTEAF
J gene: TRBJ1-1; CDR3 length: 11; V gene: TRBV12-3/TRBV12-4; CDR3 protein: ASLDSPGTEAF
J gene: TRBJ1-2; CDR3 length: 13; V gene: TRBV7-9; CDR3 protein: ARSLRQGTNYGYT
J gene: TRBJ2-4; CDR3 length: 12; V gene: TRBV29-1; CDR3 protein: SAKTGRLANIQY
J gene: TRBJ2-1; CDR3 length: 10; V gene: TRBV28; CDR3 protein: ASSFRSNEQF
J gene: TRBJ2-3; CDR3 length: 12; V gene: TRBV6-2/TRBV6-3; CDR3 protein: ASSYSQTSSTQY
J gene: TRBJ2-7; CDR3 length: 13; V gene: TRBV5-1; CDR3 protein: ASSSELSGLYEQY
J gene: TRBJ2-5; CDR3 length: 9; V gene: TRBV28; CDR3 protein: ATQFGETQY
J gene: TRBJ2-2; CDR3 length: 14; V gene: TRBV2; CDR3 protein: ASSLGRGEYTGELF
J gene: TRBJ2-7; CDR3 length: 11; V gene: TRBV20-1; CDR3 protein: SARTSGRNEQY
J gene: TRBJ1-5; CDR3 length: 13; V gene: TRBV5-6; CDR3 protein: ASSLGLAGPQPQH
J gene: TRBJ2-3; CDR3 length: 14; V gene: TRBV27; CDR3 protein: ASSSPGTTSTDTQY
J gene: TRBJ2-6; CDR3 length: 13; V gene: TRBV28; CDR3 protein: ASSSSAPGANVLT
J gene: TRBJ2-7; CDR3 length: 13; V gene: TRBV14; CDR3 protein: ASSQESGTSYEQY
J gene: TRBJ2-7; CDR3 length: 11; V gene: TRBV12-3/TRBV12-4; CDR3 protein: ASSLSHSYEQY
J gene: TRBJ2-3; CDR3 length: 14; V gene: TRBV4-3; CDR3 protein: ASSQDFPVSTDTQY
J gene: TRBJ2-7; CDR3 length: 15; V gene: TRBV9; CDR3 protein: ASSVGVGGATTYEQY
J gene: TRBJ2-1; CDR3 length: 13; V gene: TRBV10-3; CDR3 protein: AINAGLAGVDEQF